The T cell receptor (beta chain) described here comes from a study of regulatory T cells in long-lasting Graves disease. Whole-study findings and limits: Relative to new patients (roughly 900), persistent patients exhibited greater sharing of public clonotypes (around 3,000). Persistent disease samples used TRBV28, TRBJ1-2 and TRBJ2-5 preferentially.

The germline V gene encodes CDR1 MGHDK and CDR2 SYGVNS. The junction had 3 bases not matched to a gene; V was cut back by 7 bases and J by 4 bases. There are 12 residues in the CDR3. Investigators prepared the TCR beta libraries by applying iRepertoire HTBI primers and Arm-PCR of CDR3 regions. TCRdb reprocessed the multiplex PCR reads with MiXCR, giving one entry per CDR3 protein. This table holds approximately 690,000 distinct CDR3 sequences, approximately 31% found once. Time point: persistent/refractory GD, antithyroid drugs over 5 years with positive TRAb. Extracted RNA from PBMCs served as the source of the TCR library. A word on this clonotype: Its specificity is unknown.

The source is a female donor with Graves disease. The rearrangement joins TRBV25-1 to TRBJ2-7; 8 positions match TRBD1. The sample in question was peripheral blood mononuclear cells (PBMCs), obtained when the disease was refractory, from a patient treated with antithyroid drugs. CDR3 in DNA: TGTGCCAGCAAGGGACAGGAGTACGAGCAGTACTTC. It encodes CASKGQEYEQYF.